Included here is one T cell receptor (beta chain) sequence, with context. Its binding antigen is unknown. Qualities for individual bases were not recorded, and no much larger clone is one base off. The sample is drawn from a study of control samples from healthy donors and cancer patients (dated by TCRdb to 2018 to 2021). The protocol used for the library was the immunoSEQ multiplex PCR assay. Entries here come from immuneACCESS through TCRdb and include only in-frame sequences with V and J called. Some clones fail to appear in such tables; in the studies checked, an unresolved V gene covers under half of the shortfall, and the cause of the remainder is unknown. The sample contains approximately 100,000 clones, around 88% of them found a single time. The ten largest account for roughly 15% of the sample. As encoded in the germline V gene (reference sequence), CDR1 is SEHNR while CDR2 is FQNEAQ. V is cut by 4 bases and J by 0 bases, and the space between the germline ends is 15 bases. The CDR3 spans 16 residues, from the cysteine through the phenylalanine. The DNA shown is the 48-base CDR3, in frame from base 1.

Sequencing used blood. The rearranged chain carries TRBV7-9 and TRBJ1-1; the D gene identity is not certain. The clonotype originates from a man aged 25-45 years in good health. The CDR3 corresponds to CASSSLPPAVNTEAFF. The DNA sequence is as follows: TGTGCCAGCAGCTCCCTACCCCCGGCAGTGAACACTGAAGCTTTCTTT.